Included here is one T cell receptor (beta chain) sequence, with context. Its specificity is not known. Primers: 60 Vbeta forward and 13 Jbeta reverse. Method: immunoSEQ multiplex PCR; TCRdb's copy keeps in-frame clones and lacks some. The table shows 90,000 to 100,000 clones, with approximately 77% occurring only once. The sample is drawn from a study of cytomegalovirus exposure and HLA in healthy donors. Findings and caveats of the study: A later analysis linked 15,000 to 20,000 TCR beta sequences to HLA alleles at 0.05 false discovery rate.

V trimming: 4 bases; J trimming: 3 bases; junction bases outside the gene matches: 10. Germline lookup yields CDR1 MGHRA and CDR2 YSYEKL. The length of the CDR3 is 16 residues. The sequenced sample was PBMCs. The TCR was taken from a female donor in good health and CMV-seronegative. The V and J genes are TRBV4-1 and TRBJ1-2; 8 bases are a match to TRBD1. CDR3 protein: CASSLQAAGGDYGYTF. The CDR3 DNA follows: TGCGCCAGCAGCCTTCAGGCGGCAGGGGGCGACTATGGCTACACCTTC.